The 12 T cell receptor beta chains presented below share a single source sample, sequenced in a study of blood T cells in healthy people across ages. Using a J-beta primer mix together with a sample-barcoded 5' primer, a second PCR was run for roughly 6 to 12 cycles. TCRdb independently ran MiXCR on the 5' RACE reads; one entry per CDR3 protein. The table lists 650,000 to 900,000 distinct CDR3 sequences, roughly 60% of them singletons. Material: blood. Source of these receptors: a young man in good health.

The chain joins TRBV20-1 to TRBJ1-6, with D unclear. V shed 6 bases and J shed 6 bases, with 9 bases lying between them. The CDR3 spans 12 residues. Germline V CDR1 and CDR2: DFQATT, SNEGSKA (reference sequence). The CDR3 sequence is CSALPLNSPLHF. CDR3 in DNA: TGCAGTGCCTTACCCCTTAATTCACCCCTCCACTTT.

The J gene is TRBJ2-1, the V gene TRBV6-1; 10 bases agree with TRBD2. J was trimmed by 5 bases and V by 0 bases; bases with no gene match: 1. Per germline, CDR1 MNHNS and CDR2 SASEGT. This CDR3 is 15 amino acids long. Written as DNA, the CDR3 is TGTGCCAGCAGTGAAGCTAGCGGGGGGCACAATGAGCAGTTCTTC. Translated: CASSEASGGHNEQFF.

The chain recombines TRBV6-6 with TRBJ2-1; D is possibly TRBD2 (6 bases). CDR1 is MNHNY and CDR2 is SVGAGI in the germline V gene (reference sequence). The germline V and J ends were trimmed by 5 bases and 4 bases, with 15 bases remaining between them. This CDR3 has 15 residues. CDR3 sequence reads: CASSAVRGLYNEQFF. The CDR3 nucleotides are TGTGCCAGCAGTGCCGTCCGGGGGTTATACAATGAGCAGTTCTTC.

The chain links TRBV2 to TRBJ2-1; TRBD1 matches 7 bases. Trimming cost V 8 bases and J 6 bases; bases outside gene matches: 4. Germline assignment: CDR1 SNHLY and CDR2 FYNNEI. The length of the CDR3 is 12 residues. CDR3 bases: TGTGCCAGCTTGGGACAGAGCAATGAGCAGTTCTTC. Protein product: CASLGQSNEQFF. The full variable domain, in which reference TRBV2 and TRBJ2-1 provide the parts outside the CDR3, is EPEVTQTPSHQVTQMGQEVILRCVPISNHLYFYWYRQILGQKVEFLVSFYNNEISEKSEIFDDQFSVERPDGSNFTLKIRSTKLEDSAMYFCASLGQSNEQFFGPGTRLTVL.

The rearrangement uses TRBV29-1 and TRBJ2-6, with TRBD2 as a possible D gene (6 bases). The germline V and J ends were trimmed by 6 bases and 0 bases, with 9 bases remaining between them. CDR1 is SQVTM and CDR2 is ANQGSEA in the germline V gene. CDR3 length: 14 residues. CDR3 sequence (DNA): TGCAGCGTCGTGACTAGCTCTGGGGCCAACGTCCTGACTTTC. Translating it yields CSVVTSSGANVLTF.

The chain's CDR3 is CASSRQDTLTTF. CDR3 nucleotides: TGTGCCAGCAGCCGACAGGACACTCTAACCACCTTC. This chain joins TRBV7-2 and TRBJ1-2; TRBD1 is a possible D gene (6 bases). Looked up from germline, CDR1 is SGHTA and CDR2 is FQGNSA. This CDR3 has 12 amino acids. V was shortened by 5 bases and J by 13 bases, with 17 bases between the two germline ends.

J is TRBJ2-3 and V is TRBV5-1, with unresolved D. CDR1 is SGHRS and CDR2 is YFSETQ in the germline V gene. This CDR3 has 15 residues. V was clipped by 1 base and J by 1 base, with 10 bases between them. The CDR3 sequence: CASSLSTLGTDTQYF. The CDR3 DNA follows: TGCGCCAGCAGCTTGTCCACGCTAGGCACAGATACGCAGTATTTT.

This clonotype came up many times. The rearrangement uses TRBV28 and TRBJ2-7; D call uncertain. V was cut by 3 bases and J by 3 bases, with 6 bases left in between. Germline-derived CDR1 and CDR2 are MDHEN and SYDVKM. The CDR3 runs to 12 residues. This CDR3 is CASSFTGYEQYF. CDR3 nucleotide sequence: TGTGCCAGCAGTTTCACCGGCTACGAGCAGTACTTC.

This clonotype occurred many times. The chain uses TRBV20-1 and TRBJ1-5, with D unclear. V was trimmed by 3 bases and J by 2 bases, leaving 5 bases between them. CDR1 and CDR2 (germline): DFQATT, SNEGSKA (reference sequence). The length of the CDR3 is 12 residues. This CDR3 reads CSARSGNQPQHF. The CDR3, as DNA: TGCAGTGCTAGGTCGGGCAATCAGCCCCAGCATTTT.

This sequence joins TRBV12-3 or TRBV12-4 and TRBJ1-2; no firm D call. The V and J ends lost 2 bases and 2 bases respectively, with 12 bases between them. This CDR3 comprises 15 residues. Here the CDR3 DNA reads TGTGCCAGCAGTTTATCATTGGGCAGCAACTATGGCTACACCTTC. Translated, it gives CASSLSLGSNYGYTF.

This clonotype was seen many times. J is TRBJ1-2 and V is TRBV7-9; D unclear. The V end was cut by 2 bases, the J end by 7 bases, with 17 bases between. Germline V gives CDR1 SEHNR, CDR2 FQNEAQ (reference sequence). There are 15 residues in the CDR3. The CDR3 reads CASSLLGVGSAGYTF. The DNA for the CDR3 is TGTGCCAGCAGCTTACTGGGCGTCGGGTCCGCTGGCTACACCTTC.

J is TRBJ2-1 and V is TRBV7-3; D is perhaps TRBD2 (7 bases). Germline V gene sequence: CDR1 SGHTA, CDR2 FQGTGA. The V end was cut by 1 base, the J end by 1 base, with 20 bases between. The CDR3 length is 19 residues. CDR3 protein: CASSLNPPSGGDSYNEQFF. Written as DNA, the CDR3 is TGTGCCAGCAGCTTAAACCCCCCTTCGGGGGGCGATTCCTACAATGAGCAGTTCTTC.